This T cell receptor (beta chain) was captured in a study of control samples from healthy donors and cancer patients. TCRdb keeps only in-frame clones here, not all; method: immunoSEQ multiplex PCR. Among about 120,000 clones listed, about 95% were seen once. This clone has just one count. Germline CDR1 and CDR2: DFQATT and SNEGSKA (reference sequence). This CDR3 is 11 amino acids long. Trimming removed 3 bases from V and 5 bases from J, with 5 bases in between. The sequence was collected from a man aged 25-45 years in good health. Sequences were obtained from blood. The J gene is TRBJ1-5, the V gene TRBV20-1; D not resolved. The CDR3 reads CSASGDQPQHF. CDR3 DNA sequence: TGCAGTGCTAGTGGGGATCAGCCCCAGCATTTT.